This is a list of T cell receptor beta chains from one sample in a study of cytomegalovirus exposure and HLA in healthy donors. Produced via immunoSEQ multiplex PCR; TCRdb's table is partial and in-frame only. The sample yields 110,000 or so clones, over 70% seen once. Sequencing was carried out using PBMCs. These receptors came from a woman between 18 and 30 years old in good health and CMV-seronegative. CDR3s include the opening cysteine and the closing phenylalanine or tryptophan. The D gene is left open where the match is weak. Only some rows state a clone size, as once, few, many or a class for expanded clones.

.	TRBV29-1	TRBJ1-1	.	CSVVGVQGAGAFF	TGCAGCGTTGTGGGGGTCCAGGGAGCGGGAGCTTTCTTT
once	TRBV29-1	TRBJ2-7	.	CSVEVASYEQYF	TGCAGCGTTGAAGTGGCCTCCTACGAGCAGTACTTC
.	TRBV6-1	TRBJ2-5	TRBD2	CASTGLAEPQETQYF	TGTGCCAGCACTGGACTAGCGGAGCCCCAAGAGACCCAGTACTTC
once	TRBV29-1	TRBJ1-2	.	CSVPREAGYTF	TGCAGCGTTCCCAGGGAGGCTGGCTACACCTTC
.	TRBV10-3	TRBJ1-3	.	CAIRPGPTGNTIYF	TGTGCCATCAGACCAGGGCCGACTGGAAACACCATATATTTT
.	TRBV5-1	TRBJ1-3	TRBD1	CASSQGTVWNTIYF	TGCGCCAGCAGCCAGGGGACAGTGTGGAACACCATATATTTT
.	TRBV30	TRBJ2-7	.	CAWSPQAQAEQYF	TGTGCCTGGAGTCCGCAAGCTCAAGCCGAGCAGTACTTC
.	TRBV5-1	TRBJ1-1	TRBD1	CASSAPGTGAGEAFF	TGCGCCAGCAGCGCCCCCGGGACAGGGGCCGGTGAAGCTTTCTTT
.	TRBV5-5	TRBJ1-2	.	CASSLVTGFGYTF	TGTGCCAGCAGCTTGGTGACGGGTTTCGGCTACACCTTC
few	TRBV5-5	TRBJ2-1	.	CASSFGQNQNEQFF	TGTGCCAGCAGCTTTGGACAGAATCAAAATGAGCAGTTCTTC
.	TRBV2	TRBJ1-1	.	CASRYTGNTEAFF	TGTGCCAGCAGGTATACGGGGAACACTGAAGCTTTCTTT
once	TRBV5-6	TRBJ1-2	TRBD1	CASSRGTGGLNYGYTF	TGTGCCAGCAGCCGCGGGACAGGGGGGCTTAACTATGGCTACACCTTC
.	TRBV7-9	TRBJ1-2	.	CASSAQGDGYTF	TGTGCCAGCAGCGCCCAAGGAGATGGCTACACCTTC
.	TRBV19	TRBJ2-7	.	CASSPLGVSSYEQYF	TGTGCCAGTAGTCCGCTAGGGGTTAGCTCCTACGAGCAGTACTTC
.	TRBV5-4	TRBJ2-1	TRBD1	CASSPGQRTGEQFF	TGTGCCAGCAGCCCGGGACAGCGGACGGGTGAGCAGTTCTTC
.	TRBV4-1	TRBJ2-1	.	CASSPTGGSGNEQFF	TGCGCCAGCAGCCCCACTGGAGGGTCAGGCAATGAGCAGTTCTTC
.	TRBV7-3	TRBJ2-1	TRBD2	CASSPVGGGTNEQFF	TGTGCCAGCAGCCCCGTGGGCGGGGGGACCAATGAGCAGTTCTTC
.	TRBV29-1	TRBJ1-1	.	CSAKPLGDSEAFF	TGCAGCGCCAAGCCCCTCGGCGACTCTGAAGCTTTCTTT
.	TRBV4-2	TRBJ2-7	.	CASSQDPRLGSYEQYF	TGTGCCAGCAGCCAAGATCCGAGACTAGGCTCCTACGAGCAGTACTTC
.	TRBV10-2	TRBJ1-1	TRBD1	CASSETGASTEAFF	TGCGCCAGCAGTGAGACAGGGGCGTCCACTGAAGCTTTCTTT
.	TRBV29-1	TRBJ1-1	.	CSVGVNTEAFF	TGCAGCGTTGGAGTGAACACTGAAGCTTTCTTT
.	TRBV6-1	TRBJ1-5	.	CASRPTEYSNQPQHF	TGTGCCAGCAGGCCGACAGAGTATAGCAATCAGCCCCAGCATTTT
.	TRBV18	TRBJ1-5	.	CASSLWEGRNQPQHF	TGTGCCAGCTCCCTTTGGGAGGGGCGGAATCAGCCCCAGCATTTT
.	TRBV5-6	TRBJ1-6	.	CASSSPPGSPPLHF	TGTGCCAGCAGCTCGCCTCCAGGGTCGCCACCCCTCCACTTT
.	TRBV29-1	TRBJ2-1	TRBD2	CSVEVGLAGNEQFF	TGCAGCGTTGAAGTAGGACTAGCGGGCAATGAGCAGTTCTTC
.	TRBV6-1	TRBJ2-7	TRBD1	CASSSDRPYEQYF	TGTGCCAGCAGTTCGGACAGGCCTTACGAGCAGTACTTC
.	TRBV7-8	TRBJ2-3	.	CASNQGGRRTDTQYF	TGTGCCAGCAACCAGGGGGGTAGGAGGACAGATACGCAGTATTTT
.	TRBV5-1	TRBJ1-4	.	CASSARGAGEKLFF	TGCGCCAGCAGCGCGCGCGGAGCGGGTGAAAAACTGTTTTTT
.	TRBV29-1	TRBJ2-7	TRBD1	CSVSDRGLFYEQYF	TGCAGCGTTTCGGACAGGGGCCTATTCTACGAGCAGTACTTC
once	TRBV13	TRBJ2-6	TRBD1	CASSFKKTGGSLSGANVLTF	TGTGCCAGCAGCTTTAAAAAGACAGGGGGGTCCCTCTCTGGGGCCAACGTCCTGACTTTC
.	TRBV7-3	TRBJ2-1	TRBD2	CASSLSGGRTSGGAREQFF	TGTGCCAGCAGCTTAAGTGGGGGGCGGACTAGCGGGGGGGCCCGTGAGCAGTTCTTC
.	TRBV2	TRBJ1-2	.	CASSVSREGNYGYTF	TGTGCCAGCAGTGTATCTCGGGAGGGGAACTATGGCTACACCTTC
once	TRBV5-1	TRBJ2-3	.	CASSLTPVSTDTQYF	TGCGCCAGCAGCTTGACGCCAGTCTCCACAGATACGCAGTATTTT
.	TRBV18	TRBJ2-7	TRBD1	CASSTLGQDWSYEQYF	TGTGCCAGCTCAACACTGGGACAGGATTGGTCCTACGAGCAGTACTTC
.	TRBV7-9	TRBJ1-2	.	CASSLDRNGYTF	TGTGCCAGCAGCCTGGACAGAAACGGCTACACCTTC
.	TRBV4-1	TRBJ2-7	TRBD1	CASSQGTGYYEQYF	TGCGCCAGCAGCCAAGGGACAGGGTACTACGAGCAGTACTTC
.	TRBV9	TRBJ1-2	TRBD1	CASSPSDRGYGYTF	TGTGCCAGCAGCCCGTCGGACAGGGGCTATGGCTACACCTTC
few	TRBV7-2	TRBJ2-1	.	CASSLWPNEQFF	TGTGCCAGCAGCTTATGGCCCAATGAGCAGTTCTTC
.	TRBV5-1	TRBJ1-2	TRBD1	CASSEDRGYYGYTF	TGCGCCAGCAGCGAAGACAGGGGTTACTATGGCTACACCTTC
.	TRBV7-6	TRBJ1-4	.	CASSFEQGGEKLFF	TGTGCCAGCAGCTTCGAGCAGGGAGGGGAAAAACTGTTTTTT
.	TRBV18	TRBJ1-5	TRBD1	CASSKDRGQPQHF	TGTGCCAGCTCAAAAGACAGGGGGCAGCCCCAGCATTTT
.	TRBV7-2	TRBJ2-7	.	CASSLTLDIYEQYF	TGTGCCAGCAGCTTAACCCTGGACATTTACGAGCAGTACTTC
.	TRBV5-1	TRBJ1-4	.	CASSPTATGEKLFF	TGCGCCAGCAGCCCTACGGCCACGGGTGAAAAACTGTTTTTT